This T cell receptor (beta chain) was sequenced during a study of shared clonotypes between healthy human individuals. Study-level points and caveats: Among donors, the sharing of clonotypes was expected to be influenced by sequencing depth. Genetic and exposure-history diversity was limited by the few donors.

This clone was counted between two and nine times. Antigen: not known. At deep level, the assay was performed. Data came from immunoSEQ multiplex PCR; TCRdb stores just in-frame clones and leaves some out. The repertoire includes roughly 480,000 clones, approximately 79% of them detected once, and about 12% sits in the top ten. This CDR3 is built from 15 residues. The germline V gene has CDR1 LNHDA and CDR2 SQIVND (reference sequence). Unmatched junction bases numbered 7, after V lost 7 bases and J lost 1 base. Donors comprised healthy HIV-negative adults lacking recent acute infections or vaccinations.

Sequencing input: PBMCs. The receptor was derived from a woman between 35 and 50 years old in good health. Some clones in this sample may be carry-over from other donors' samples. The chain recombines TRBV19 with TRBJ1-5; 7 bases are a match to TRBD1. CDR3 loop: CASTPGQESNQPQHF. The DNA for the CDR3 is TGTGCCAGTACCCCCGGACAGGAAAGCAATCAGCCCCAGCATTTT.